Listed here are 9 T cell receptor beta chains from one sample, sequenced in a study of T cell responses to AZD1222 COVID-19 vaccine. Assay used: immunoSEQ multiplex PCR; TCRdb lists only in-frame clones, some missing. The sample lists 100,000 to 150,000 clones; 88% were seen once. The starting material was peripheral blood, obtained on day 0 of AZD1222 vaccination. Every receptor here comes from an adult in good health.

The chain is built from TRBV7-9 and TRBJ1-5, with D perhaps matching TRBD1 (5 bases). V was trimmed by 6 bases and J by 7 bases, leaving 16 bases between them. In germline, CDR1 is SEHNR, CDR2 FQNEAQ (reference sequence). The CDR3 sequence is 14 residues long. The CDR3 DNA reads as TGTGCCAGCAGTCCCCAGGGTAGTGGCCAGCCCCAGCATTTT. Residues: CASSPQGSGQPQHF.

The rearrangement joins TRBV11-2 to TRBJ1-4, with 8 bases lining up with TRBD1. CDR1 and CDR2 (germline): SGHAT, FQNNGV. The CDR3 covers 17 residues. The junction had 12 bases not matched to a gene; V was cut back by 2 bases and J by 7 bases. The CDR3 reads CASSLFPRGRLGEKLFF. In DNA form, the CDR3 reads TGTGCCAGCAGCTTATTCCCCAGGGGGCGGCTTGGTGAAAAACTGTTTTTT.

This clone was recorded a few times. V usage is TRBV4-1 and J usage is TRBJ2-1, with D perhaps being TRBD1 or TRBD2 (5 bases each). The CDR3 is 17 residues long. The germline gives CDR1 MGHRA, CDR2 YSYEKL. V gave up 3 bases and J gave up 2 bases, with 17 bases separating them. The CDR3 DNA is TGCGCCAGCAGCCATGGCTTCTCCGGGACCCCCTACAATGAGCAGTTCTTC. Translation: CASSHGFSGTPYNEQFF.

This chain joins TRBV19 and TRBJ2-7, with D maybe TRBD2 (6 bases). Germline CDR1 LNHDA, CDR2 SQIVND (reference sequence). CDR3 length equals 15 residues. V lost 3 bases and J 4 bases, leaving 16 bases between the germline ends. The CDR3 sequence: CASSIEEGSSYEQYF. The DNA of the CDR3 is TGTGCCAGTAGTATTGAGGAGGGCTCCTCGTACGAGCAGTACTTC.

The chain couples TRBV7-9 to TRBJ2-7; TRBD1 is a possible D gene (6 bases). This CDR3 spans 11 amino acids. Germline lookup yields CDR1 SEHNR and CDR2 FQNEAQ (reference sequence). The V end lost 9 bases, the J end lost 4 bases, and 10 bases lay between the germline ends. As DNA, the CDR3 is TGTGCCAGAGCAAGGGGGTACGAGCAGTACTTC. Translating it yields CARARGYEQYF.

The rearrangement joins TRBV5-1 to TRBJ2-1; D not resolved. This CDR3 is built from 13 residues. Germline assignment: CDR1 SGHRS and CDR2 YFSETQ. V lost 1 base, J lost 12 bases, and 14 bases lay in between. The CDR3 reads CASSLNGSPGQFF. CDR3 nucleotide sequence: TGCGCCAGCAGCTTGAACGGTTCCCCTGGGCAGTTCTTC.

This clone was seen once. The chain has TRBV19 and TRBJ2-3, with D possibly matching TRBD1 (6 bases). Trimming shortened V by 4 bases and J by 2 bases, and 16 bases separated the two germline ends. CDR1 is LNHDA and CDR2 is SQIVND in the germline V gene (reference sequence). This CDR3 has 16 residues. The CDR3 DNA reads as TGTGCCAGTAGTAACCCGACAGGACTGCTCACAGATACGCAGTATTTT. Translated: CASSNPTGLLTDTQYF.

V gene TRBV11-2 combines with J gene TRBJ2-7, with D maybe TRBD1 (5 bases). From germline, CDR1 is SGHAT and CDR2 FQNNGV. The CDR3 spans 13 residues. The V end lost 1 base, the J end lost 6 bases, and 10 bases lay between the germline ends. CDR3 bases: TGTGCCAGCAGCTTAGGCTCAGGGTTCGAGCAGTACTTC. It codes for CASSLGSGFEQYF.

The chain combines TRBV18 with TRBJ1-4; D perhaps matches TRBD1 (6 bases). Germline CDR1 reads KGHSH; CDR2 reads LQKENI. This CDR3 comprises 15 residues. The V and J ends lost 5 bases and 5 bases respectively, with 15 bases between them. CDR3 in DNA: TGTGCCAGCTCAGTTCGACAGGCTGTCAATGAAAAACTGTTTTTT. Translated, it gives CASSVRQAVNEKLFF.